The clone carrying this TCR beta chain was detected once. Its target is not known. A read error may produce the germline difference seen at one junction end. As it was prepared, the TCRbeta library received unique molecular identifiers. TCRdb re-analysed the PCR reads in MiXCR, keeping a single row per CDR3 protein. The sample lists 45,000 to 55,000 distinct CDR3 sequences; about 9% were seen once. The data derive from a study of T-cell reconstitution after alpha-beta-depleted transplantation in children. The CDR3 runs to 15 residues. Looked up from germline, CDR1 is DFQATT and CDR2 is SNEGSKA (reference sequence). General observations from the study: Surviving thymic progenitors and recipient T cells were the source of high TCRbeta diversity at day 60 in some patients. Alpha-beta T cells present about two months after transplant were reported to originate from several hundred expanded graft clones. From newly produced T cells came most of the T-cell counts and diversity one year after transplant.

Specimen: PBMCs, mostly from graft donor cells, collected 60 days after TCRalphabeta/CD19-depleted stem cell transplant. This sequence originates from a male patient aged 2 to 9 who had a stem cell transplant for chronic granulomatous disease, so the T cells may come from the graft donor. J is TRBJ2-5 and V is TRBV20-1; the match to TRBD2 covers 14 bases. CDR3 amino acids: CGAWTSGRRVETQYF. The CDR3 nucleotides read TGCGGTGCCTGGACTAGCGGGAGGAGGGTAGAGACCCAGTACTTC.